A selection of T cell receptor beta chains follows, all from one sample in a study of blood T cell repertoires in COVID-19. The repertoire was sequenced with immunoSEQ multiplex PCR; TCRdb's copy has only in-frame clones and lacks some. Of roughly 250,000 clones in the sample, approximately 90% were seen once. What was sequenced was peripheral blood. All receptors come from a woman between 35 and 50 years old who had recovered from COVID-19. CDR3s include the opening cysteine and the closing phenylalanine or tryptophan. Fields, in order: clone size, V gene, J gene, CDR3 protein. Only part of the rows carry a size: once, few, many, or a class if the clone is expanded.

.,TRBV7-2,TRBJ1-5,CASSLGGVRGYSNQPQHF
.,TRBV7-9,TRBJ2-3,CASSHLAGGTDTQYF
.,TRBV27,TRBJ2-3,CASSRGLRTDTQYF
.,TRBV29-1,TRBJ2-1,CSVVGLAGSNEQFF
.,TRBV4-3,TRBJ2-7,CASSQEGPSGLSYEQYF
.,TRBV4-3,TRBJ1-2,CASSQDLGQGVYGYTF
.,TRBV5-8,TRBJ1-2,CASSRGQKGSYGYTF
.,TRBV27,TRBJ1-5,CASSQAGQPQHF
.,TRBV4-3,TRBJ1-4,CASSQAYWTGQGNEKLFF
.,TRBV9,TRBJ2-3,CASSTRTGYTDTQYF
once,TRBV5-6,TRBJ2-1,CASSLAEAGDNEQFF
once,TRBV7-9,TRBJ1-2,CASSLELRGPYGYTF
once,TRBV19,TRBJ2-3,CAGPLGDCTDTQYF
.,TRBV27,TRBJ1-5,CASSKTGGPGQPQHF
once,TRBV5-6,TRBJ2-2,CASSVGLRGETGELFF
.,TRBV21-1,TRBJ1-4,CASSNRTGSTNEKLFF
once,TRBV4-3,TRBJ2-7,CASSQESDRVYEQYF
.,TRBV19,TRBJ1-2,CASSFADYGYTF
.,TRBV4-3,TRBJ2-3,CASSQASTVTDTQYF
.,TRBV30,TRBJ2-7,CAWSAPPTSKLYEQYF
.,TRBV19,TRBJ1-2,CASHGGRWNRGPNYGYTF
.,TRBV24-1,TRBJ2-1,CATSGTSGGRSYNEQFF
.,TRBV7-2,TRBJ2-5,CASSQNRGRTETQYF
.,TRBV30,TRBJ2-2,CAWSGDLRDTGELFF
.,TRBV30,TRBJ1-3,CAWSVAQVPLSGNTIYF
.,TRBV11-3,TRBJ1-2,CASSSGMDRDYGYTF
.,TRBV14,TRBJ1-2,CASSPGRGTRGYTF
.,TRBV11-3,TRBJ2-2,CASSAPNNEGGELFF
.,TRBV4-3,TRBJ2-7,CASSQDYGGESYEQYF
.,TRBV7-2,TRBJ2-3,CASSGWTSGATDTQYF
.,TRBV6-4,TRBJ1-6,CASSETRGAHSPLHF
.,TRBV2,TRBJ2-1,CASSRYREPNEQFF
.,TRBV19,TRBJ2-2,CASSTSSGGELFF
.,TRBV6-2/TRBV6-3,TRBJ1-2,CASSPSLGGYTF
.,TRBV6-5,TRBJ2-1,CASSPANRDEQFF
.,TRBV21-1,TRBJ1-2,CATKAGVPYGYTF
.,TRBV7-2,TRBJ1-5,CASSLSGVGQPQHF
few,TRBV5-4,TRBJ1-3,CASSHRDSGNTIYF
.,TRBV2,TRBJ1-3,CASSGQVRNTIYF
.,TRBV28,TRBJ2-1,CATGLRATKQFF
.,TRBV9,TRBJ1-1,CASSVGRDLDRGPNTEAFF
.,TRBV4-3,TRBJ2-2,CASSPGQGGTGELFF
.,TRBV15,TRBJ2-5,CATSRAGTGETQYF
.,TRBV7-2,TRBJ1-3,CASSLAPPQGFSGNTIYF
few,TRBV5-1,TRBJ2-7,CASSSLQGTEQYF
few,TRBV7-2,TRBJ2-2,CASERRGRVSGELFF
.,TRBV29-1,TRBJ2-1,CSVEDVVGALGNEQFF
few,TRBV7-9,TRBJ1-3,CASSFGQGAGNTIYF
.,TRBV27,TRBJ2-7,CASSPRGGAYYEQYF
.,TRBV7-2,TRBJ1-6,CASSLGTGTSGGNSPLHF
.,TRBV12-3/TRBV12-4,TRBJ2-1,CASSRTGNEQFF
.,TRBV7-2,TRBJ1-5,CASRLEVWQPQHF
.,TRBV19,TRBJ2-1,CASSIGSGLAGGSYNEQFF
.,TRBV29-1,TRBJ2-6,CSVYGSGRSGANVLTF